The present T cell receptor (beta chain) was sequenced within a study of T cell responses to AZD1222 COVID-19 vaccine. TCRdb keeps only in-frame clones here, not all; method: immunoSEQ multiplex PCR. Of tens of thousands of clones in the sample, roughly 84% were seen once. As concerns this clone: Its antigen is unidentified.

Points from the study as a whole: Clonal diversity was possibly underestimated, and the donors were mostly white British, with more females. The reported proportion of spike-specific TCRs targeting unmutated variant regions was nearly half.

Looked up from germline, CDR1 is SEHNR and CDR2 is FQNEAQ (reference sequence). The CDR3 runs 13 residues. V was pared by 5 bases and J by 1 base, with 8 bases between. The chain links TRBV7-9 to TRBJ1-1; D gene ambiguous. The sequence came from an adult who received the AZD1222 COVID-19 vaccine. Sequenced here: peripheral blood, sampled 28 days after the second AZD1222 dose. CDR3 residues: CASSLQQNTEAFF. The CDR3 nucleotides are TGTGCCAGCAGCCTCCAACAGAACACTGAAGCTTTCTTT.